The 2 T cell receptor beta chains listed next were all sequenced from one sample in a study of blood T cell repertoires in COVID-19. Profiling relied on immunoSEQ multiplex PCR, and the TCRdb table lists in-frame clones only, not all of them. The data contain roughly 240,000 clones, 82% of them seen just once; the ten biggest clones take up 4.7%. Sequenced: peripheral blood. The receptors shown here come from a woman aged 70 to 79 with acute or convalescent COVID-19.

This chain connects TRBV11-2 to TRBJ2-2, with a tentative D call TRBD1 (6 bases). The CDR3 extends over 16 amino acids. CDR1 is SGHAT, CDR2 FQNNGV, per germline. Trimming took 1 base from V and 3 from J, leaving 12 bases between them. As DNA, the CDR3 is TGTGCCAGCAGCTTAGCGGTGGGGGCGTACACCGGGGAGCTGTTTTTT. Its protein product is CASSLAVGAYTGELFF.

V usage is TRBV9 and J usage is TRBJ1-4; 7 positions agree with TRBD1. Germline CDR1 reads SGDLS; CDR2 reads YYNGEE. Germline trimming cut 1 base from V and 6 bases from J; bases unmatched to any gene: 9. This CDR3 spans 16 amino acids. CDR3 loop: CASSVSPTGWDEKLFF. The CDR3 DNA follows: TGTGCCAGCAGCGTAAGCCCGACAGGGTGGGATGAAAAACTGTTTTTT.